The 25 T cell receptor beta chains presented below share a single source sample, sequenced in a study of vaccination and CD4 T cells after COVID-19. Sequencing of DNA taken from cultured CD4+ T cells relied on the Oncomine TCR Beta short-read assay. TCRdb passed the PCR reads through MiXCR, listing each CDR3 protein once. The sample shows some 15,000 distinct CDR3 sequences, around 58% of them seen only once. Their antigens remain unidentified. Documented treatment: approximately 9-day PBMC culture with coronavirus spike peptide pools or control peptides (ViraFEST assay). Input material: CD4+ T cells from blood, cultured in vitro. These receptors came from a human donor who had recovered from COVID-19.

V and J are TRBV7-8 and TRBJ1-1, with 8 bases that match TRBD1. Germline assignment: CDR1 SGHVS and CDR2 FQNEAQ. There are 18 residues in the CDR3. The trim removed 5 bases at V and 7 bases at J, leaving 21 bases unmatched. CDR3 amino acids: CASSLGQGPRMGTGEAFF. In DNA form, the CDR3 reads TGTGCCAGCAGCCTAGGACAGGGTCCGAGGATGGGCACAGGTGAAGCTTTCTTT.

This chain's CDR3 is CASSLAVVASEQFF. CDR3 coding DNA: TGTGCCAGCAGCTTAGCCGTGGTAGCGTCTGAGCAGTTCTTC. The rearrangement uses TRBV11-2 and TRBJ2-1; weak D call: TRBD2 (5 bases). Trimming took 1 base from V and 9 from J, leaving 13 bases between them. The CDR3 runs 14 residues. Germline values: CDR1 SGHAT, CDR2 FQNNGV.

By proportion, this clonotype is large. DNA for the CDR3: TGTGCCTGGAGTCTTGGGACAGCTCGGGATACGCAGTATTTT. Protein product: CAWSLGTARDTQYF. J is TRBJ2-3 and V is TRBV30; 7 bases map to TRBD1. Trimming at V came to 2 bases and at J to 6 bases, leaving 8 bases not matched to a gene. This CDR3 is 14 amino acids long. Germline CDR1 reads GTSNPN; CDR2 reads SVGIG (reference sequence).

This chain's CDR3 is CATSKIDRGTSDEQFF. The CDR3 DNA follows: TGTGCCACCAGCAAAATTGATCGTGGTACGTCGGATGAGCAGTTCTTC. V and J are TRBV15 and TRBJ2-1; no clear D. V lost 4 bases, J lost 8 bases, and 21 bases lay in between. The CDR3 length is 16 residues. Germline loops: CDR1 LNHNV, CDR2 YYDKDF (reference sequence). The whole variable domain, remainder taken from reference TRBV15 and TRBJ2-1, is DAMVIQNPRYQVTQFGKPVTLSCSQTLNHNVMYWYQQKSSQAPKLLFHYYDKDFNNEADTPDNFQSRRPNTSFCFLDIRSPGLGDTAMYLCATSKIDRGTSDEQFFGPGTRLTVL.

This chain connects TRBV21-1 to TRBJ2-7; the table assigns TRBD1, which was not confirmed against the DNA. TRBV21-1 is annotated as a pseudogene. CDR3 length: 16 residues. In nucleotides, the CDR3 is TGTGCCAGCAGCAAAGGAGACAGGGTGTCTCCCTACGAGCAGTACTTC. Translated: CASSKGDRVSPYEQYF.

This clonotype occurred a few times. The gene calls are TRBV27 and TRBJ2-3; 10 bases fit TRBD2. The CDR3 extends over 17 amino acids. Germline assignment: CDR1 MNHEY and CDR2 SMNVEV (reference sequence). V lost 5 bases and J lost 1; bases outside the gene matches: 9. The CDR3 nucleotides are TGTGCCAGCAGTCGCCCCTCAGCGGGAGGGGGCACAGATACGCAGTATTTT. It codes for CASSRPSAGGGTDTQYF.

This sequence joins TRBV6-1 and TRBJ1-2, with a weak D call TRBD1 (5 bases). The V gene lost 5 bases and the J gene lost 0 bases, with 16 bases spanning the gap. The CDR3 is 16 amino acids. Germline V gene lookup returns CDR1 MNHNS and CDR2 SASEGT. The CDR3 nucleotides are TGTGCCAGCAGTCCCCGACAGAACCTAGCTAACTATGGCTACACCTTC. As protein: CASSPRQNLANYGYTF.

The V and J genes are TRBV15 and TRBJ1-2, with D perhaps matching TRBD1 (6 bases). The CDR3 spans 15 residues. Germline loops: CDR1 LNHNV, CDR2 YYDKDF (reference sequence). Trimming took off 0 bases at V and 8 bases at J, with 16 bases between the two ends. DNA for the CDR3: TGTGCCACCAGCAGAGATGGGACGACTACAGGGGGCTACACCTTC. Translated: CATSRDGTTTGGYTF.

The chain links TRBV20-1 to TRBJ1-3; tentatively, D is TRBD1 (5 bases). The CDR3 contains 13 residues. The V gene's germline CDR1 is DFQATT and CDR2 SNEGSKA (reference sequence). V was shortened by 2 bases and J by 4 bases, with 9 bases between the two germline ends. CDR3 amino acids: CSARQGRGNTIYF. In DNA, the CDR3 is TGCAGTGCTAGACAGGGCCGAGGAAACACCATATATTTT.

CDR3 in amino acids: CASSINGGYGYTF. Written as DNA, the CDR3 is TGTGCCAGCTCTATAAACGGGGGCTATGGCTACACCTTC. The chain uses TRBV28 and TRBJ1-2; TRBD1 is a possible D gene (5 bases). The germline V gene encodes CDR1 MDHEN and CDR2 SYDVKM. Trimming cost V 8 bases and J 4 bases, with 14 bases left between them. The CDR3 runs 13 residues.

The CDR3, as DNA: TGTGCCAGCAGTTCACCCGGGACAGGGACAAATCAGCCCCAGCATTTT. Its protein product is CASSSPGTGTNQPQHF. This chain connects TRBV28 to TRBJ1-5, with TRBD1 matching over 9 bases. Unmatched junction bases numbered 8, after V lost 4 bases and J lost 4 bases. The length of the CDR3 is 16 residues. Germline-derived CDR1 and CDR2 are MDHEN and SYDVKM.

Concerning this clonotype itself: Compared with germline, one end of the junction differs, possibly owing to a read error. The chain employs TRBV4-3 and TRBJ1-2; maybe TRBD1 (6 bases). The CDR3 is 16 residues long. Germline CDR1 and CDR2: LGHNA and YSLEER. The CDR3 spells CASSQEPDWAKTRGLF. The DNA of the CDR3 is TGCGCCAGCAGCCAAGAACCCGACTGGGCCAAGACAAGGGGGTTGTTC.

In this sample, this clonotype turned up once. V gene TRBV20-1 combines with J gene TRBJ2-3; the D gene is possibly TRBD2 (6 bases). The CDR3 runs to 14 residues. Trimming stripped 4 bases from V and 0 bases from J, with 11 bases between. Germline CDR1 DFQATT, CDR2 SNEGSKA (reference sequence). Written as DNA, the CDR3 is TGCAGTGCTACCGGGACTCTGAGCACAGATACGCAGTATTTT. Residues: CSATGTLSTDTQYF.

This clonotype was detected only once. The chain carries TRBV2 and TRBJ1-1; 7 nucleotides line up with TRBD1. Trimming cost V 4 bases and J 4 bases; bases outside gene matches: 9. The CDR3 contains 15 residues. In germline, CDR1 is SNHLY, CDR2 FYNNEI. The CDR3 sequence is CASSGRGSGGTEAFF. CDR3 bases: TGTGCCAGCAGTGGCAGGGGGTCCGGAGGCACTGAAGCTTTCTTT.

This chain joins TRBV12-5 and TRBJ2-5; D is possibly TRBD1 (6 bases). This CDR3 is 14 amino acids long. V was clipped by 8 bases and J by 1 base, with 14 bases between them. Germline assignment: CDR1 LGHNT and CDR2 FRNRAP. The CDR3 here is CASTNLGAQETQYF. In DNA form, the CDR3 reads TGTGCTAGTACGAATTTGGGGGCCCAAGAGACCCAGTACTTC.

The chain is built from TRBV18 and TRBJ2-4, with TRBD1 matching over 8 bases. This CDR3 has 12 amino acids. With 6 bases clipped from V and 12 bases from J, the junction kept 7 bases outside the gene matches. Germline CDR1 and CDR2: KGHSH and LQKENI. The CDR3 sequence: CASSPEDRDQYF. CDR3 bases: TGTGCCAGCTCGCCGGAGGACAGGGATCAGTACTTC.

There are a few counts of this clonotype. The gene calls are TRBV20-1 and TRBJ2-5; 15 nucleotides match TRBD2. Germline V CDR1 and CDR2: DFQATT, SNEGSKA (reference sequence). This CDR3 contains 17 residues. Trimming took 0 bases from V and 8 from J; bases not matched to a gene: 10. The CDR3 loop reads CSARDLGTSGRPPTQYF. CDR3 nucleotide sequence: TGCAGTGCTAGAGACTTAGGGACTAGCGGGAGGCCCCCCACCCAGTACTTC.

The CDR3 DNA is TGTGCCAGCCTCCCCGACAGCTACTCTGGAAACACCATATATTTT. This encodes CASLPDSYSGNTIYF. The chain couples TRBV6-1 to TRBJ1-3; TRBD1 is a possible D gene (5 bases). The CDR3 runs to 15 residues. The germline V gene has CDR1 MNHNS and CDR2 SASEGT. The V gene lost 8 bases and the J gene lost 0 bases, with 14 bases spanning the gap.

This clonotype appeared once. The chain is built from TRBV21-1 and TRBJ1-1; the table assigns TRBD1, which was not confirmed against the DNA. TRBV21-1 is labeled a pseudogene. The CDR3 runs to 15 residues. The CDR3 loop is CASSRLRDRGPEAFF. The CDR3 nucleotides read TGTGCCAGCAGCAGGCTCCGGGACAGGGGCCCTGAAGCTTTCTTT.

The chain recombines TRBV28 with TRBJ2-5, with 11 bases aligning to TRBD2. Losses at the gene ends were 5 bases for V and 6 bases for J; bases not matched to a gene: 2. The CDR3 has 13 amino acids. Looked up from germline, CDR1 is MDHEN and CDR2 is SYDVKM. For the CDR3, the DNA is TGTGCCAGCAGTAGACTAGCGGGGAAGACCCAGTACTTC. This encodes CASSRLAGKTQYF.

This rearrangement joins TRBV19 to TRBJ2-7; 13 bases agree with TRBD2. There are 15 residues in the CDR3. V lost 5 bases to trimming and J lost 6 bases; unmatched junction nucleotides: 7. CDR1 and CDR2 (germline): LNHDA, SQIVND (reference sequence). The DNA for the CDR3 is TGTGCCAGTAGTTCCGGGACTAGCGGGGCCGGCGAGCAGTACTTC. As protein: CASSSGTSGAGEQYF.

The chain recombines TRBV5-1 with TRBJ1-5; 9 bases are shared with TRBD1. This CDR3 region has 14 residues. Germline CDR1 and CDR2: SGHRS and YFSETQ. V dropped 0 bases and J dropped 6; count of bases not matched to a gene: 1. The CDR3 DNA is TGCGCCAGCAGCTTGGGGACAGGGGCTCAGCCCCAGCATTTT. Translation: CASSLGTGAQPQHF. Full variable domain (outside the CDR3, taken from reference TRBV5-1 and TRBJ1-5): KAGVTQTPRYLIKTRGQQVTLSCSPISGHRSVSWYQQTPGQGLQFLFEYFSETQRNKGNFPGRFSGRQFSNSRSEMNVSTLELGDSALYLCASSLGTGAQPQHFGDGTRLSIL.

V and J are TRBV20-1 and TRBJ1-2; TRBD1 matches at 10 bases. Germline trimming cut 6 bases from V and 5 bases from J; bases unmatched to any gene: 6. CDR3 length equals 13 residues. CDR1 is DFQATT, CDR2 SNEGSKA, per germline (reference sequence). CDR3 in amino acids: CSAARTGGYGYTF. In DNA form, the CDR3 reads TGCAGTGCAGCCCGGACAGGGGGATATGGCTACACCTTC.

Details on this clonotype: This is likely a read error, given that the CDR3 carries no conserved phenylalanine or tryptophan at its end. The chain has TRBV20-1 and TRBJ1-1; TRBD1 matches at 7 bases. Germline trimming cut 3 bases from V and 3 bases from J; bases unmatched to any gene: 10. CDR3 length: 15 residues. Per germline, CDR1 DFQATT and CDR2 SNEGSKA (reference sequence). The CDR3 loop is CSASQLPGGYTEAFL. The CDR3 DNA is TGCAGTGCTAGCCAACTCCCAGGGGGGTACACTGAAGCTTTCCTT.

This clonotype was seen a handful of times. The gene calls are TRBV10-3 and TRBJ1-5, with D unclear. The V and J ends lost 4 bases and 7 bases respectively, with 14 bases between them. CDR1 is ENHRY, CDR2 SYGVKD, per germline. The CDR3 is 14 residues long. CDR3 sequence: CAISGEGQTQPQHF. In DNA, the CDR3 is TGTGCCATCAGTGGGGAAGGGCAGACCCAGCCCCAGCATTTT.